The clone carrying this T cell receptor (beta chain) was seen more than once but under ten times. The antigen remains unidentified. The sample originates from a study of read filtering for tumor transcriptome and immune sequencing. Study details: Revised staging placed roughly 8 patients in R-ISS I, some 17 in II, about 7 in III. Per sample, TCR-region reads ranged about 4 to 10.27 million by IR-seq, roughly 85 to 1,300 by RNA-seq. After DNase treatment, RNA was made into whole-transcriptome libraries. Overall study results and limits: Even smaller IR-seq throughput identified most shared clonotypes.

The library was built from roughly 400 ng RNA with molecular barcoded adaptors for alpha/delta and beta/gamma chains. One entry per CDR3 protein, called by TCRdb with MiXCR from the reads. The sample consists of some 41,000 distinct CDR3 sequences, 13% of them appearing once. The V and J ends lost 6 bases and 14 bases, in that order; junction bases with no gene match: 14. Germline V gives CDR1 SGHTA, CDR2 FQGTGA. The length of the CDR3 is 13 residues. Sequencing was carried out using a population of CD138-negative cells sorted from bone marrow. This chain connects TRBV7-3 to TRBJ2-3; TRBD1 matches 7 bases. This TCR was sampled from a donor aged 40 or older with multiple myeloma. The CDR3 sequence is CASRRNRTGGRYF. CDR3 bases: TGTGCCAGCAGGCGGAATAGGACAGGTGGCCGGTATTTT. Supplemented by reference TRBV7-3 and TRBJ2-3, the full variable domain reads GAGVSQTPSNKVTEKGKYVELRCDPISGHTALYWYRQSLGQGPEFLIYFQGTGAADDSGLPNDRFFAVRPEGSVSTLKIQRTERGDSAVYLCASRRNRTGGRYFGPGTRLTVL.